The 22 T cell receptor beta chains below were found in one sample sequenced in a study of T-cell reconstitution after alpha-beta-depleted transplantation in children. The authors prepared the TCRbeta library with unique molecular identifiers. TCRdb reprocessed the PCR reads with MiXCR, giving one entry per CDR3 protein. The top ten clones hold 12% to 15% of a sample with around 580,000 distinct CDR3 sequences, roughly 24% of them seen once. The source material was PBMCs, mostly from graft donor cells, sampled 360 days after TCRalphabeta/CD19-depleted stem cell transplant. These receptors were taken from a boy less than two years old who had a stem cell transplant for acute myeloid leukemia, so the T cells may come from the graft donor.

This clonotype has ten or more counts. The chain links TRBV24-1 to TRBJ2-1; 8 bases are a match to TRBD1. The V and J ends lost 5 bases and 7 bases, in that order; junction bases with no gene match: 3. Germline CDR1 is KGHDR and CDR2 is SFDVKD. The CDR3 consists of 13 residues. CDR3 protein: CATSVTGGNEQFF. In nucleotides, the CDR3 is TGTGCCACCAGTGTAACAGGGGGGAATGAGCAGTTCTTC.

This clonotype was detected ten times or more. The rearrangement uses TRBV20-1 and TRBJ1-1; D possibly corresponds to TRBD1 (6 bases). The CDR3 totals 14 residues. CDR1 and CDR2 (germline): DFQATT, SNEGSKA (reference sequence). Trimming left V 5 bases short and J 2 bases short, with 15 bases between. CDR3 DNA sequence: TGCAGTGCTTGGGGGCGCGACCGCAACACTGAAGCTTTCTTT. Translated, it gives CSAWGRDRNTEAFF.

This chain connects TRBV7-2 to TRBJ2-3; no clear D gene. The CDR3 is 11 amino acids. V was clipped by 1 base and J by 9 bases, with 5 bases between them. Germline CDR1 SGHTA, CDR2 FQGNSA. The CDR3 coding sequence is TGTGCCAGCAGCTTAGTTCGAACGCAGTATTTT. It translates to CASSLVRTQYF. Full variable domain (remainder filled in from reference TRBV7-2 and TRBJ2-3): GAGVSQSPSNKVTEKGKDVELRCDPISGHTALYWYRQSLGQGLEFLIYFQGNSAPDKSGLPSDRFSAERTGGSVSTLTIQRTQQEDSAVYLCASSLVRTQYFGPGTRLTVL.

There are many counts of this clonotype. This chain joins TRBV7-6 and TRBJ2-7; D unclear. V lost 1 base, J lost 0 bases, and 10 bases lay in between. CDR1 and CDR2 from the germline V gene are SGHVS and FNYEAQ. This CDR3 region has 15 residues. The CDR3 spells CASSLGQESSYEQYF. CDR3 bases: TGTGCCAGCAGCTTAGGGCAGGAAAGCTCCTACGAGCAGTACTTC.

V is TRBV12-3 or TRBV12-4 and J is TRBJ1-5; 7 positions agree with TRBD1. V shed 5 bases and J 0 bases; nucleotides not matched to a gene: 10. CDR3 size: 17 residues. CDR3 sequence: CASSRRDSPYSNQPQHF. CDR3 DNA sequence: TGTGCCAGCAGTCGCCGGGACAGCCCCTATAGCAATCAGCCCCAGCATTTT.

The table lists this clonotype with a few counts. This chain connects TRBV29-1 to TRBJ1-1; a weak D match, TRBD1 (5 bases). The CDR3 is 13 residues long. V lost 0 bases and J lost 3, with 8 bases in between. Per the germline V gene, CDR1 is SQVTM and CDR2 is ANQGSEA. The CDR3 DNA follows: TGCAGCGTTGAAGACGGGGGGGACACTGAAGCTTTCTTT. It specifies CSVEDGGDTEAFF.

The chain combines TRBV7-2 with TRBJ1-4; 9 bases align to TRBD1. The germline V gene encodes CDR1 SGHTA and CDR2 FQGNSA. The CDR3 totals 15 residues. J was trimmed by 8 bases and V by 5 bases; bases with no gene match: 9. The CDR3, as DNA: TGTGCCAGCAGCCCGAGGACAGGGGCAGGGGAAAAACTGTTTTTT. Residues: CASSPRTGAGEKLFF.

This rearrangement joins TRBV28 to TRBJ2-7, with D unclear. CDR3 length: 15 residues. Looked up from germline, CDR1 is MDHEN and CDR2 is SYDVKM. The V end was cut by 5 bases, the J end by 5 bases, with 19 bases between. The CDR3 coding sequence is TGTGCCAGCAGTCGACATCGAAAACATGGCGACGAGCAGTACGTC. It translates to CASSRHRKHGDEQYV.

V gene TRBV12-3 or TRBV12-4 combines with J gene TRBJ2-5, with a tentative D call TRBD2 (5 bases). The length of the CDR3 is 16 residues. The V end was cut by 6 bases, the J end by 3 bases, with 20 bases between. CDR3 DNA: TGTGCCAGCAGACGTCGACACGATATGCGGGAAGAGACCCAGTACTTC. It specifies CASRRRHDMREETQYF.

The chain combines TRBV5-8 with TRBJ2-7; D is undetermined. From germline, CDR1 is SGHTS and CDR2 YDEGEE. The CDR3 is made up of 12 amino acids. Between the trimmed V and J ends, which lost 4 bases and 7 bases, there was a span of 12 bases. CDR3 sequence reads: CASSAPVGEQYF. In nucleotides, the CDR3 is TGTGCCAGCAGCGCCCCCGTCGGGGAGCAGTACTTC.

The CDR3 DNA reads as TGTGCCAGCAGCCTCTACGTCGGGGGGGCCACAGATACGCAGTATTTT. It is translated as CASSLYVGGATDTQYF. This rearrangement joins TRBV6-1 to TRBJ2-3; 8 nucleotides align to TRBD2. This CDR3 contains 16 residues. With 6 bases clipped from V and 2 bases from J, the junction kept 10 bases outside the gene matches. Germline loops: CDR1 MNHNS, CDR2 SASEGT.

This clonotype was counted many times. The gene calls are TRBV20-1 and TRBJ2-1; D not resolved. The CDR3 has 11 amino acids. V lost 5 bases, J lost 2 bases, and 4 bases lay in between. Germline lookup yields CDR1 DFQATT and CDR2 SNEGSKA (reference sequence). The CDR3 sequence: CSAGPYNEQFF. The CDR3 DNA follows: TGCAGTGCTGGCCCCTACAATGAGCAGTTCTTC.

This clonotype was seen at least ten times. The chain carries TRBV12-3 or TRBV12-4 and TRBJ2-1; 10 positions agree with TRBD2. This CDR3 is built from 14 residues. Trimming removed 8 bases from V and 5 bases from J; junction bases left unmatched: 6. The CDR3 DNA is TGTGCCAGCGCCCCTAGCGGGGGACACAATGAGCAGTTCTTC. Translation: CASAPSGGHNEQFF.

Ten or more counts support this clonotype. The CDR3 spells CASMSRVAKNIQYF. In DNA form, the CDR3 reads TGTGCCAGTATGTCCCGGGTAGCCAAAAACATTCAGTACTTC. This chain connects TRBV28 to TRBJ2-4; D uncertain. Germline lookup yields CDR1 MDHEN and CDR2 SYDVKM. This CDR3 is built from 14 residues. Trimming removed 9 bases at V and 0 bases at J, with 12 bases between.

This clonotype appeared a few times. The V gene is TRBV20-1, the J gene TRBJ2-4; D is uncertain. Trimming shortened V by 6 bases and J by 1 base, and 16 bases separated the two germline ends. Germline V gene lookup returns CDR1 DFQATT and CDR2 SNEGSKA (reference sequence). The CDR3 spans 15 residues. The CDR3 coding sequence is TGCAGTGCGAAGGATCGTCTAGGGGCCAAAAACATTCAGTACTTC. Amino acids: CSAKDRLGAKNIQYF.

V usage is TRBV20-1 and J usage is TRBJ1-2; weak D call: TRBD1 (5 bases). The CDR3 contains 14 residues. The germline V and J ends were trimmed by 1 base and 4 bases, with 13 bases remaining between them. Germline V gene sequence: CDR1 DFQATT, CDR2 SNEGSKA (reference sequence). In DNA form, the CDR3 reads TGCAGTGCTAGAGGCACCCGAACAGGCTATGGCTACACCTTC. It translates to CSARGTRTGYGYTF.

V usage is TRBV7-8 and J usage is TRBJ2-1, with D possibly called TRBD1 or TRBD2 (6 bases each). Trimming shortened V by 5 bases and J by 4 bases, and 15 bases separated the two germline ends. Germline lookup yields CDR1 SGHVS and CDR2 FQNEAQ. The CDR3 runs to 15 residues. The CDR3 loop is CASSLREGGYNEQFF. The CDR3 DNA reads TGTGCCAGCAGCCTACGCGAGGGGGGATACAATGAGCAGTTCTTC.

The rearrangement joins TRBV12-3 or TRBV12-4 to TRBJ2-7; TRBD1 is a possible D gene (6 bases). The V gene lost 3 bases and the J gene lost 4 bases, with 13 bases spanning the gap. This CDR3 is 14 amino acids long. The CDR3 bases are TGTGCCAGCAGTTTTGGGACACCTCCATACGAGCAGTACTTC. This codes for CASSFGTPPYEQYF.

This clonotype was picked up many times. The chain uses TRBV7-6 and TRBJ1-2, with 7 positions matching TRBD1. The CDR3 runs 16 residues. CDR1 is SGHVS, CDR2 FNYEAQ, per germline. V lost 1 base, J lost 4 bases, and 9 bases stayed unmatched. The CDR3 loop reads CASSLERDSYLYGYTF. CDR3 DNA: TGTGCCAGCAGCTTAGAACGGGACAGCTACCTCTATGGCTACACCTTC.

In nucleotides, the CDR3 is TGTGCCAGCAGCCTCCAGGTCGGGAATTCACCCCTCCACTTT. Its protein is CASSLQVGNSPLHF. The V and J genes are TRBV7-9 and TRBJ1-6; D ambiguous. V was shortened by 5 bases and J by 7 bases, with 12 bases between the two germline ends. The CDR3 covers 14 residues. CDR1 and CDR2 from the germline V gene are SEHNR and FQNEAQ (reference sequence).

This clonotype was observed many times. This chain joins TRBV20-1 and TRBJ2-3; TRBD2 aligns across 12 bases. The V and J ends lost 5 bases and 6 bases, in that order; junction bases with no gene match: 6. This CDR3 is built from 14 residues. Germline assignment: CDR1 DFQATT and CDR2 SNEGSKA (reference sequence). CDR3 loop: CSAGLAGPPDTQYF. CDR3 DNA: TGCAGTGCTGGACTAGCGGGGCCCCCGGATACGCAGTATTTT.

This clonotype was observed at least ten times. V and J are TRBV6-5 and TRBJ2-7; TRBD2 matches at 11 bases. The CDR3 consists of 16 residues. CDR1 is MNHEY and CDR2 is SVGAGI in the germline V gene. The J segment lost 2 bases and the V segment lost 4 bases, leaving 7 bases of the junction unmatched. CDR3 loop: CASSSDLAGGPYEQYF. CDR3 DNA sequence: TGTGCCAGCAGTTCTGATCTAGCGGGGGGCCCCTACGAGCAGTACTTC.